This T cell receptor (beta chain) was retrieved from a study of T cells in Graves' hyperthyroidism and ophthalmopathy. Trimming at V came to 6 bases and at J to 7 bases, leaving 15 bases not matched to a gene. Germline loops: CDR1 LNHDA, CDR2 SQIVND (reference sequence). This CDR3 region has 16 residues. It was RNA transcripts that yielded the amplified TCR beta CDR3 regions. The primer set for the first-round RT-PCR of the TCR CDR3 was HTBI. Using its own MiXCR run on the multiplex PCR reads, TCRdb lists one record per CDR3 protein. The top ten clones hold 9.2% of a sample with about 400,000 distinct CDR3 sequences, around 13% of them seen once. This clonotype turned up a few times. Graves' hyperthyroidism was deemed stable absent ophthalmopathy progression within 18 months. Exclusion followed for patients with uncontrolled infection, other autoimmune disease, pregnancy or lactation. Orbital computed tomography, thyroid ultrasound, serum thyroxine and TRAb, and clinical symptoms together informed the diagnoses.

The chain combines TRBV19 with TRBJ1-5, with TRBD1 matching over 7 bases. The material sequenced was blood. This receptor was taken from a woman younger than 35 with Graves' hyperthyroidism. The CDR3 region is CASSWTRQGGHQPQHF. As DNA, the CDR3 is TGTGCCAGTAGCTGGACAAGACAGGGTGGGCACCAGCCCCAGCATTTT.